This TCR beta chain was captured in a study of Graves' ophthalmopathy and Graves' hyperthyroidism. The CDR3 totals 17 residues. The germline CDR1 and CDR2 sequences are KGHSH and LQKENI. The V gene lost 1 base and the J gene lost 3 bases, with 15 bases spanning the gap. Amplification of TCR beta CDR3 regions used RNA transcripts. The authors performed first-round RT-PCR with HTBI primers and then a second-round multiplex PCR. TCRdb redid the calling of the multiplex PCR reads with MiXCR, one entry per CDR3 protein. The sample has hundreds of thousands of distinct CDR3 sequences; 22% are singletons. The V gene is TRBV18, the J gene TRBJ2-2; unclear D gene. Source material: peripheral blood. This receptor was taken from a young woman with stable Graves' hyperthyroidism. Some clones in this sample may be carry-over from other donors' samples. CDR3: CASSPQTVGEHTGELFF. CDR3 sequence (DNA): TGTGCCAGCTCACCACAGACGGTCGGCGAACACACCGGGGAGCTGTTTTTT. Full variable domain (missing parts from reference TRBV18 and TRBJ2-2): NAGVMQNPRHLVRRRGQEARLRCSPMKGHSHVYWYRQLPEEGLKFMVYLQKENIIDESGMPKERFSAEFPKEGPSILRIQQVVRGDSAAYFCASSPQTVGEHTGELFFGEGSRLTVL.